This entry lists 4 T cell receptor beta chains sequenced from one sample in a study of T cell responses to AZD1222 COVID-19 vaccine. Profiled with immunoSEQ multiplex PCR; TCRdb holds only in-frame clones, not every one. The data show about 140,000 clones, with 91% seen just once and roughly 1.2% held by the top ten. The sample here was peripheral blood, taken 28 days after the second AZD1222 dose. The receptors come from an adult who received the AZD1222 COVID-19 vaccine.

The table lists this clone with a count of one. The chain has TRBV4-1 and TRBJ1-2; no clear D. From germline, CDR1 is MGHRA and CDR2 YSYEKL. The V end was cut by 1 base, the J end by 5 bases, with 14 bases between. The CDR3 length is 15 residues. In DNA, the CDR3 is TGCGCCAGCAGCCAAGGCCGAGAAGGGCCGTATGGCTACACCTTC. The encoded protein is CASSQGREGPYGYTF.

There are a few counts of this clone. The chain links TRBV10-3 to TRBJ1-3, with D maybe TRBD1 (5 bases). Germline V CDR1 and CDR2: ENHRY, SYGVKD. This CDR3 region has 14 residues. The ends were cut back, 7 bases at V and 5 bases at J, with 15 bases in the middle. CDR3 coding DNA: TGTGCCATCAAGATAACAGGTGCCAGAAACACCATATATTTT. It is translated as CAIKITGARNTIYF.

The rearrangement uses TRBV29-1 and TRBJ2-7; TRBD1 aligns across 11 bases. The CDR3 length is 12 residues. With 8 bases clipped from V and 5 bases from J, the junction kept 5 bases outside the gene matches. The germline gives CDR1 SQVTM, CDR2 ANQGSEA. CDR3 in amino acids: CSTGQGDDEQYF. The CDR3 DNA is TGCAGCACGGGACAGGGGGACGACGAGCAGTACTTC.

The rearrangement uses TRBV7-2 and TRBJ1-2; D is unclear. The CDR3 has 14 residues. In germline, CDR1 is SGHTA, CDR2 FQGNSA. Trimming took 6 bases from V and 1 from J, leaving 12 bases between them. CDR3 residues: CASSPTRDNYGYTF. CDR3 coding DNA: TGTGCCAGCAGTCCGACCCGGGATAACTATGGCTACACCTTC.